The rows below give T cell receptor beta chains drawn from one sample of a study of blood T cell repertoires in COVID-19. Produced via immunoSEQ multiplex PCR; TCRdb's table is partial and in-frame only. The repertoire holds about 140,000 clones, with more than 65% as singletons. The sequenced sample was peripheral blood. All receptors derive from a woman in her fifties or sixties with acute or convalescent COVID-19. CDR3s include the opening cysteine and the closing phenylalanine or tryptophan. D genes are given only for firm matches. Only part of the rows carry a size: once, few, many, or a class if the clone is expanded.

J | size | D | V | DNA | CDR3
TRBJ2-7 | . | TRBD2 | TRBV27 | TGTGCCAGCAGGGGACTAGCAGACGAGCAGTACTTC | CASRGLADEQYF
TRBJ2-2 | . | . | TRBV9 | TGTGCCAGCAGCGTAGGAGAGCCCGGGGAGCTGTTTTTT | CASSVGEPGELFF
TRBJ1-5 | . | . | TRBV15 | TGTGCCACCAGCAGAGAGTATTGGGGAGCCTATCAGCCCCAGCATTTT | CATSREYWGAYQPQHF
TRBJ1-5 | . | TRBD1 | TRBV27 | TGTGCCAGCAGTTTAAGTGGGACAGGGATGAATCAGCCCCAGCATTTT | CASSLSGTGMNQPQHF
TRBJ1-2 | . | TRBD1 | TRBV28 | TGTGCCAGCATTATACAGGGGGGCAGTGGCTACACCTTC | CASIIQGGSGYTF
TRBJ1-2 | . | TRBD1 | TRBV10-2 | TGCGCCAGCAGTGACCTACAGGGGGCGGGGACTATCACTAACTATGGCTACACCTTC | CASSDLQGAGTITNYGYTF
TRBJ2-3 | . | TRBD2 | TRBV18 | TGTGCCAGCTCAGCTGCGAGACTAGCGGGATCAGATACGCAGTATTTT | CASSAARLAGSDTQYF
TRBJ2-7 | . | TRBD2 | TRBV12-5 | TGTGCTAGTGGTCTCCAGGCGGGAGGAACCTACGAGCAGTACTTC | CASGLQAGGTYEQYF
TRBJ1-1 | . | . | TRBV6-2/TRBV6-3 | TGTGCCAGCAGTTCGAACTTGAACACTGAAGCTTTCTTT | CASSSNLNTEAFF
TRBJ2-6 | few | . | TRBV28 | TGTGCCACCGTTACAGGGCTCCGGGCCAACGTCCTGACTTTC | CATVTGLRANVLTF
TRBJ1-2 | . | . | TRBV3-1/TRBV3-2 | TGTGCCAGCAGCCAAGGCCAGTATGGCTACACCTTC | CASSQGQYGYTF
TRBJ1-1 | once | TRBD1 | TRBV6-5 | TGTGCCAGCAGGGGACAGACTCCAAGGGGAGCTTTCTTT | CASRGQTPRGAFF
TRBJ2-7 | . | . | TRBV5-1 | TGCGCCAGCAGCGCGGGGACAGTCTCCTACGAGCAGTACTTC | CASSAGTVSYEQYF
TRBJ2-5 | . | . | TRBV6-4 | TGTGCCAGCAGTGAAAGAGCCCAAGAGACCCAGTACTTC | CASSERAQETQYF
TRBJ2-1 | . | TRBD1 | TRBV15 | TGTGCCACCAGCGTCACAGGGGTCGGGATGAATGAGCAGTTCTTC | CATSVTGVGMNEQFF
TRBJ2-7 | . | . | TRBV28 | TGTGCCAGCACACCCTCAGGGGTCGTCTACGAGCAGTACTTC | CASTPSGVVYEQYF
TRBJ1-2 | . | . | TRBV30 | TGTGCCTGGAGGGGCGGGTACGTCGGTGGCTACACCTTC | CAWRGGYVGGYTF
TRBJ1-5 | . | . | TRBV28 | TGTGCCATTCCAACGAACAGGGCACTGAATCAGCCCCAGCATTTT | CAIPTNRALNQPQHF
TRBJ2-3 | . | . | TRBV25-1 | TGTGCCAGCAGTGAATGGAGCGGAACCGGAGATACGCAGTATTTT | CASSEWSGTGDTQYF
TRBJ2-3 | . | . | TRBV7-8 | TGTGCCAGCAGCTGGATAGCGGAGCCCCCAGATACGCAGTATTTT | CASSWIAEPPDTQYF
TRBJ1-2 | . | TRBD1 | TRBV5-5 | TGTGCCAGCAGCTTGGTCAGGGGGCATGGCTACACCTTC | CASSLVRGHGYTF
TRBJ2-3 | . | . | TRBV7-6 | TGTGCCAGCAGCTTAGTGCGTGAAGATACGCAGTATTTT | CASSLVREDTQYF
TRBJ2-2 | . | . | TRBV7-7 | TGTGCTAGCAGCCCCGGACTACCCGGGGAGCTGTTTTTT | CASSPGLPGELFF
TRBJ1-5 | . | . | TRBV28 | TGTGCCAGCACCCTAAAACAGCCCCAGCATTTT | CASTLKQPQHF
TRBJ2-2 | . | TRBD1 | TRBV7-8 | TGTGCCAGCAGCTTCCCTTGGACAGGTGACACCGGGGAGCTGTTTTTT | CASSFPWTGDTGELFF
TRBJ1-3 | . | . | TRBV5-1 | TGCGCCAGCAGCTTCGGGGGGCCTGGAAACACCATATATTTT | CASSFGGPGNTIYF
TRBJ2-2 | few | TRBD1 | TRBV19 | TGTGCCAGTAGTATAGGACAGGGTAGCACCGGGGAGCTGTTTTTT | CASSIGQGSTGELFF
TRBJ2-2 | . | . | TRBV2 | TGTGCCAGCAGAAGGACTGCGAACACCGGGGAGCTGTTTTTT | CASRRTANTGELFF
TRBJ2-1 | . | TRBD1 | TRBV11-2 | TGTGCCAGCAGCCACCGGACAGGCCATCGGGAGCAGTTCTTC | CASSHRTGHREQFF
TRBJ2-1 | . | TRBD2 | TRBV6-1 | TGTGCCAGCAGTGAGGGGTGGGGGGGAGTGGTAAATGAGCAGTTCTTC | CASSEGWGGVVNEQFF
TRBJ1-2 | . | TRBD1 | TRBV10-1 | TGCGCCAGCAGTATGGACAGGTTCTATGGCTACACCTTC | CASSMDRFYGYTF
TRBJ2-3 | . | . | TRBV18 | TGTGCCAGCTCACCCCGTGGCCAGGGGAGGGCAGATACGCAGTATTTT | CASSPRGQGRADTQYF
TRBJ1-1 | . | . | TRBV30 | TGTGCCTGGACCAGGGCGACGAACACTGAAGCTTTCTTT | CAWTRATNTEAFF
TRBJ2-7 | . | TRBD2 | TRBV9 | TGTGCCAGCAGCGGAAGCCCGGGACTAGCCTACGAGCAGTACTTC | CASSGSPGLAYEQYF
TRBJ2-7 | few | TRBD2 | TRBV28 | TGTGCCAGCAGTTTTGAGAGCGGGAGGAACGAGCAGTACTTC | CASSFESGRNEQYF
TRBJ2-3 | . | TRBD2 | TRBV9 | TGTGCCAGCAGCGTACAACCCCAGGGACTAGCGGGACCGGGGTTAGGCACAGATACGCAGTATTTT | CASSVQPQGLAGPGLGTDTQYF
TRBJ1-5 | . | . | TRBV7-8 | TGTGCCAGCAGTCTCCGGGACACCTATAGCAATCAGCCCCAGCATTTT | CASSLRDTYSNQPQHF
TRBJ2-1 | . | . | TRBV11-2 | TGTGCCAGCAGAAGCTTGGGTATAACGGGTCAGTTCTTC | CASRSLGITGQFF